These 28 T cell receptor beta chains came from one sample sequenced in a study of T cells of healthy individuals. In TCRdb, the 5' RACE reads were re-called with MiXCR into one record per CDR3 protein. The sample includes about 100,000 distinct CDR3 sequences, about 16% of them seen just once. The receptors here all came from a human donor in good health.

The chain recombines TRBV20-1 with TRBJ2-3; D is unclear. This CDR3 has 17 residues. From germline, CDR1 is DFQATT and CDR2 SNEGSKA (reference sequence). V was shortened by 0 bases and J by 0 bases, with 16 bases between the two germline ends. The DNA for the CDR3 is TGCAGTGCTAGAGATCCCTTAAAACTCATTAGCACAGATACGCAGTATTTT. This gives the protein CSARDPLKLISTDTQYF.

This clonotype was recorded a few times. The chain joins TRBV7-3 to TRBJ2-1; 10 nucleotides line up with TRBD1. With 5 bases clipped from V and 6 bases from J, the junction kept 7 bases outside the gene matches. Germline V lookup: CDR1 SGHTA, CDR2 FQGTGA. This CDR3 contains 15 residues. The CDR3 DNA sequence: TGTGCCAGCAGCATCGGACAGGGGGGGGGCAATGAGCAGTTCTTC. Amino acids: CASSIGQGGGNEQFF.

The chain carries TRBV27 and TRBJ2-1; no definite D call. V lost 4 bases and J 8 bases, leaving 15 bases between the germline ends. Germline CDR1 and CDR2: MNHEY and SMNVEV (reference sequence). The CDR3 loop spans 14 amino acids. The CDR3 nucleotides are TGTGCCAGCAGTTCATATTTCGTAGTAGATGAGCAGTTCTTC. Translated: CASSSYFVVDEQFF.

The rearrangement links TRBV6-1 to TRBJ2-5; TRBD2 aligns across 9 bases. J lost 5 bases, V lost 6 bases, and 7 bases had no gene match. This CDR3 contains 14 residues. Per germline, CDR1 MNHNS and CDR2 SASEGT. The CDR3 loop reads CASRPGLAGETQYF. The CDR3 region has the DNA TGTGCCAGCAGGCCGGGACTAGCCGGGGAGACCCAGTACTTC.

This clonotype has only a few counts. This chain uses TRBV29-1 with TRBJ2-7; D remains ambiguous. The CDR3 has 12 residues. Germline V gene data show CDR1 as SQVTM and CDR2 as ANQGSEA. Trimming took 4 bases from V and 2 from J, leaving 9 bases between them. This CDR3 is CSVAPGTYEQYF. As DNA, the CDR3 is TGCAGCGTTGCCCCAGGAACCTACGAGCAGTACTTC.

The chain links TRBV6-6 to TRBJ1-5; 7 nucleotides agree with TRBD1. This CDR3 region has 16 residues. CDR1 MNHNY and CDR2 SVGAGI come from the germline V gene (reference sequence). Trimming removed 4 bases from V and 3 bases from J; junction bases left unmatched: 9. The DNA of the CDR3 is TGTGCCAGCAGTTCGTCGACAGGGAGAGACAATCAGCCCCAGCATTTT. Protein: CASSSSTGRDNQPQHF.

The rearrangement links TRBV7-9 to TRBJ2-1; a possible D gene is TRBD1 (5 bases). Looked up from germline, CDR1 is SEHNR and CDR2 is FQNEAQ (reference sequence). Trimming cost V 1 base and J 5 bases, with 12 bases left between them. The CDR3 is 15 residues long. CDR3 coding DNA: TGTGCCAGCAGCTTAGTAGTAGGGGATGACAATGAGCAGTTCTTC. Its protein is CASSLVVGDDNEQFF.

As DNA, the CDR3 is TGCGCCAGCAGCTTGCTACCGGGGGGGGCTAATGAAAAACTGTTTTTT. This translates into CASSLLPGGANEKLFF. The chain recombines TRBV5-1 with TRBJ1-4, with a possible D match to TRBD1 (5 bases). Per the germline V gene, CDR1 is SGHRS and CDR2 is YFSETQ. CDR3 length equals 16 residues. V gave up 1 base and J gave up 3 bases, with 13 bases separating them. Supplemented by reference TRBV5-1 and TRBJ1-4, the full variable domain reads KAGVTQTPRYLIKTRGQQVTLSCSPISGHRSVSWYQQTPGQGLQFLFEYFSETQRNKGNFPGRFSGRQFSNSRSEMNVSTLELGDSALYLCASSLLPGGANEKLFFGSGTQLSVL.

This clonotype has only a few counts. The rearrangement joins TRBV6-1 to TRBJ2-7; the D is unclear. Trimming pared 7 bases from V and 3 bases from J, leaving 19 bases between. Germline V lookup: CDR1 MNHNS, CDR2 SASEGT. The CDR3 covers 15 residues. The CDR3 is CASINGPLALYEQYF. CDR3 nucleotide sequence: TGTGCCAGCATTAACGGTCCCCTTGCCCTCTACGAGCAGTACTTC.

This clonotype was observed many times. This rearrangement joins TRBV29-1 to TRBJ2-5; the D gene is possibly TRBD1 (6 bases). The germline V gene has CDR1 SQVTM and CDR2 ANQGSEA. The CDR3 has 12 residues. The V and J ends lost 6 bases and 2 bases respectively, with 10 bases between them. The CDR3 here is CSVAQGQETQYF. The CDR3 nucleotides are TGCAGCGTGGCCCAGGGGCAAGAGACCCAGTACTTC.

In this sample, this clonotype turned up a few times. CDR3 DNA: TGTGCCAGCAGCTTAGACGGCCAGAGGAATGAGCAGTTCTTC. It codes for CASSLDGQRNEQFF. The chain uses TRBV7-2 and TRBJ2-1; D is unclear. The CDR3 sequence is 14 residues long. Trimming pared 1 base from V and 7 bases from J, leaving 11 bases between. Germline V CDR1 and CDR2: SGHTA, FQGNSA.

This clonotype was counted ten times or more. The chain links TRBV29-1 to TRBJ1-2; 10 bases line up with TRBD1. Per the germline V gene, CDR1 is SQVTM and CDR2 is ANQGSEA. The CDR3 loop spans 15 amino acids. Trimming took 4 bases from V and 2 from J; bases not matched to a gene: 7. Written as DNA, the CDR3 is TGCAGCGTTGTCGAGGTGGGACAGGGGAACTATGGCTACACCTTC. Its protein is CSVVEVGQGNYGYTF. The variable domain in full, completed from reference TRBV29-1 and TRBJ1-2, reads SAVISQKPSRDICQRGTSLTIQCQVDSQVTMMFWYRQQPGQSLTLIATANQGSEATYESGFVIDKFPISRPNLTFSTLTVSNMSPEDSSIYLCSVVEVGQGNYGYTFGSGTRLTVV.

The chain has TRBV21-1 and TRBJ2-3; TRBD1, the table's D call, was not compared with the DNA. TRBV21-1 is designated a pseudogene. The CDR3 sequence is 18 residues long. The CDR3 sequence is CASSRFGRDRGVRDTQYF. In DNA form, the CDR3 reads TGTGCCAGCAGTAGATTCGGCAGGGACAGGGGTGTACGGGATACGCAGTATTTT.

The chain couples TRBV20-1 to TRBJ2-5; D is perhaps TRBD2 (6 bases). CDR1 and CDR2 (germline): DFQATT, SNEGSKA (reference sequence). V was trimmed by 1 base and J by 4 bases, leaving 10 bases between them. This CDR3 has 13 residues. The CDR3 is CSARAEGGETQYF. The CDR3 coding sequence is TGCAGTGCTAGAGCGGAGGGTGGAGAGACCCAGTACTTC.

The chain combines TRBV18 with TRBJ2-4; D is unresolved. This CDR3 comprises 16 residues. Germline-derived CDR1 and CDR2 are KGHSH and LQKENI. The germline V and J ends were trimmed by 2 bases and 2 bases, with 13 bases remaining between them. The CDR3 here is CASSPVGAASKNIQYF. The CDR3 bases are TGTGCCAGCTCACCAGTTGGAGCAGCTTCCAAAAACATTCAGTACTTC.

At least ten counts were recorded for this clonotype. The chain joins TRBV20-1 to TRBJ2-7; 7 bases agree with TRBD2. This CDR3 has 13 amino acids. Germline-derived CDR1 and CDR2 are DFQATT and SNEGSKA (reference sequence). V dropped 1 base and J dropped 4; count of bases not matched to a gene: 4. The CDR3 nucleotides read TGCAGTGCTAGAGTAGCGGGCCAGTACGAGCAGTACTTC. Its translation: CSARVAGQYEQYF.

This clonotype was seen only a few times. The CDR3 protein is CASSLTGTREETQYF. CDR3 in DNA: TGCGCCAGCAGCCTTACAGGGACACGAGAAGAGACCCAGTACTTC. The chain uses TRBV5-1 and TRBJ2-5; TRBD1 might be the D (6 bases). Germline loops: CDR1 SGHRS, CDR2 YFSETQ. Deletions cut 4 bases from V and 3 bases from J, with 16 bases between. The CDR3 contains 15 residues.

This clonotype has only a few counts. The rearrangement uses TRBV6-1 and TRBJ2-3; a possible D gene is TRBD1 (6 bases). Germline V gives CDR1 MNHNS, CDR2 SASEGT. Trimming took 8 bases from V and 2 from J, leaving 11 bases between them. The CDR3 spans 13 residues. The CDR3 DNA follows: TGTGCCAGCGAAACAGGGTTCACAGATACGCAGTATTTT. Its translation is CASETGFTDTQYF.

V and J are TRBV7-9 and TRBJ2-5, with D tentatively TRBD1 or TRBD2 (5 bases each). This CDR3 is 15 amino acids long. V lost 4 bases, J lost 5 bases, and 17 bases lay in between. In germline, CDR1 is SEHNR, CDR2 FQNEAQ (reference sequence). CDR3: CASSSGAPPGETQYF. Written as DNA, the CDR3 is TGTGCCAGCAGCTCCGGGGCTCCCCCGGGGGAGACCCAGTACTTC.

The V call is TRBV5-1, the J call TRBJ2-3, with 10 bases matching TRBD1. Germline CDR1 and CDR2: SGHRS and YFSETQ. CDR3 length: 15 residues. V gave up 5 bases and J gave up 1 base; unmatched junction bases: 4. CDR3 coding DNA: TGCGCCAGCAGTACAGGGACAGGGGGCACAGATACGCAGTATTTT. Translation gives CASSTGTGGTDTQYF.

This clonotype was seen only a few times. The chain employs TRBV18 and TRBJ2-7; no firm D call. CDR1 and CDR2 from the germline V gene are KGHSH and LQKENI. This CDR3 comprises 11 residues. Trimming pared 6 bases from V and 4 bases from J, leaving 7 bases between. CDR3 in amino acids: CASSSEYEQYF. Here the CDR3 DNA reads TGTGCCAGCTCTTCAGAATACGAGCAGTACTTC.

This chain connects TRBV14 to TRBJ2-5, with D perhaps assigned TRBD1 or TRBD2 (5 bases each). CDR3 length: 14 residues. The V and J ends lost 0 bases and 4 bases respectively, with 9 bases between them. Germline V gives CDR1 SGHDN, CDR2 FVKESK. The CDR3 DNA reads TGTGCCAGCAGCCAAGAACTGGGACGAGAGACCCAGTACTTC. Translated, it gives CASSQELGRETQYF. Together with reference TRBV14 and TRBJ2-5, the CDR3 gives the full variable domain: EAGVTQFPSHSVIEKGQTVTLRCDPISGHDNLYWYRRVMGKEIKFLLHFVKESKQDESGMPNNRFLAERTGGTYSTLKVQPAELEDSGVYFCASSQELGRETQYFGPGTRLLVL.

The V call is TRBV7-2, the J call TRBJ2-7, with 8 bases that match TRBD1. Germline lookup yields CDR1 SGHTA and CDR2 FQGNSA. With V trimmed by 3 bases and J by 3 bases, 4 bases remained unmatched. This CDR3 contains 14 residues. The CDR3 region is CASSLRDRSYEQYF. The CDR3 DNA is TGTGCCAGCAGCTTGAGGGACAGGAGCTACGAGCAGTACTTC.

This clonotype was recorded at least ten times. The chain recombines TRBV6-4 with TRBJ2-3; D perhaps matches TRBD1 (6 bases). There are 14 residues in the CDR3. Germline loops: CDR1 MRHNA, CDR2 SNTAGT. V was cut by 3 bases and J by 2 bases, with 9 bases left in between. For the CDR3, the DNA is TGTGCCAGCAGTGATGGGGGCCACACAGATACGCAGTATTTT. Protein product: CASSDGGHTDTQYF.

This clonotype was seen only a few times. This rearrangement joins TRBV6-1 to TRBJ1-2; 9 positions agree with TRBD1. Germline CDR1 is MNHNS and CDR2 is SASEGT. The V and J ends lost 6 bases and 6 bases, in that order; junction bases with no gene match: 8. There are 14 residues in the CDR3. CDR3 amino acids: CASRVHGTGNGYTF. CDR3 sequence (DNA): TGTGCCAGCAGGGTCCACGGGACAGGGAATGGCTACACCTTC.

This clonotype was recorded at least ten times. This chain joins TRBV2 and TRBJ2-6, with D hard to call. V shed 5 bases and J shed 0 bases, with 8 bases lying between them. The CDR3 sequence is 15 residues long. Per germline, CDR1 SNHLY and CDR2 FYNNEI. CDR3: CASSTRSSGANVLTF. CDR3 in DNA: TGTGCCAGCAGTACCAGGAGCTCTGGGGCCAACGTCCTGACTTTC.

This clonotype has a handful of counts. The chain employs TRBV29-1 and TRBJ2-2; no definite D call. The CDR3 contains 14 residues. CDR1 SQVTM and CDR2 ANQGSEA come from the germline V gene. Trimming shortened V by 4 bases and J by 1 base, and 10 bases separated the two germline ends. The CDR3, as DNA: TGCAGCGTTGCTGGTGCAGGGAACACCGGGGAGCTGTTTTTT. Its translation: CSVAGAGNTGELFF.

This clonotype was seen a few times. This chain links TRBV20-1 with TRBJ2-1; 14 nucleotides align to TRBD2. Trimming cost V 5 bases and J 4 bases; bases outside gene matches: 7. Germline lookup yields CDR1 DFQATT and CDR2 SNEGSKA (reference sequence). This CDR3 is 16 amino acids long. CDR3 DNA: TGCAGTGCTGGACTAGCGGGAGGAGGGAGTTACAATGAGCAGTTCTTC. It specifies CSAGLAGGGSYNEQFF.